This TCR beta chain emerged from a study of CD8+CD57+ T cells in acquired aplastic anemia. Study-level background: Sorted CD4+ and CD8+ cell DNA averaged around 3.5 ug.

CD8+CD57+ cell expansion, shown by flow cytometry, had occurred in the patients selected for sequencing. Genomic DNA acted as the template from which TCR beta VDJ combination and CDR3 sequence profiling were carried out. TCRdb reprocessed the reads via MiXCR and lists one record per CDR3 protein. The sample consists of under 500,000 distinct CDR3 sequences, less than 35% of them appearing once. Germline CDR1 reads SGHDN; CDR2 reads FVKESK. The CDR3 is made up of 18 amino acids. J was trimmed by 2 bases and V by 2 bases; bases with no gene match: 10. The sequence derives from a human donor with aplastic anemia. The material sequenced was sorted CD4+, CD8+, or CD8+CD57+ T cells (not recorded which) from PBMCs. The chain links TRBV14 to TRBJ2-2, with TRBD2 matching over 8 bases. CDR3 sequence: CASSQRFGLARNTGELFF. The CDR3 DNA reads TGTGCCAGCAGCCAACGGTTCGGACTAGCTAGAAACACCGGGGAGCTGTTTTTT.